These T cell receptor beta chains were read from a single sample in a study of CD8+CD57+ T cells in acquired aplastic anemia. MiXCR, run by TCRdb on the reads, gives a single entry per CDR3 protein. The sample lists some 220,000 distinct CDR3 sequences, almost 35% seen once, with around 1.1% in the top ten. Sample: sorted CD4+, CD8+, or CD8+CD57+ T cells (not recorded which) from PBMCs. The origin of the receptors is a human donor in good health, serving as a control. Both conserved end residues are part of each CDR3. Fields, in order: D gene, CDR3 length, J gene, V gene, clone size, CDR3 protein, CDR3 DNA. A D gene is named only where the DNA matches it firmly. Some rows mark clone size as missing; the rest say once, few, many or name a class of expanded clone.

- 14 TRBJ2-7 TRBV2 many CASSEGMGSYEQYF TGTGCCAGCAGTGAAGGGATGGGTTCCTACGAGCAGTACTTC
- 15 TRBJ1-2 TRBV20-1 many CSARDSGSVSYGYTF TGCAGTGCTAGAGATAGCGGGTCGGTGAGCTATGGCTACACCTTC
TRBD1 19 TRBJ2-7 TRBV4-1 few CASSQLRTGGEKRGHEQYF TGCGCCAGCAGCCAGCTTAGGACAGGGGGCGAGAAGCGAGGCCACGAGCAGTACTTC
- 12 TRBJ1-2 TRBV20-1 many CSQRDPRQIGRF TGCAGTCAACGCGACCCAAGACAGATTGGTCGCTTC
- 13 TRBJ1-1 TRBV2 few CASTPSWTAEAFF TGTGCCAGCACCCCTTCCTGGACCGCTGAAGCTTTCTTT
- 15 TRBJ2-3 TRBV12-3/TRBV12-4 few CASSLHLTGPDTQYF TGTGCCAGCAGTTTACATTTAACGGGTCCAGATACGCAGTATTTT
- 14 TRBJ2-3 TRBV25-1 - CASWTGDGGDTQYF TGTGCCAGCTGGACGGGAGATGGGGGAGATACGCAGTATTTT
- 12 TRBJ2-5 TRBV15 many CATSAEQETQYF TGTGCCACCAGCGCGGAGCAAGAGACCCAGTACTTC
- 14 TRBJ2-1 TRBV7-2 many CASSLDRAIGEQFF TGTGCCAGCAGCTTGGACCGGGCCATTGGTGAGCAGTTCTTC
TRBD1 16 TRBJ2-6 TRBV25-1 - CASMGQGNSGANVLTF TGTGCCAGCATGGGACAGGGCAACTCTGGGGCCAACGTCCTGACTTTC
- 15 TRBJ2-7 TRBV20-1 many CSASEVGTSSYEQYF TGCAGTGCTAGTGAGGTGGGGACAAGCTCCTACGAGCAGTACTTC